These T cell receptor beta chains were read from a single sample in a study of cytomegalovirus exposure and HLA in healthy donors. Assay: immunoSEQ multiplex PCR; the TCRdb copy retains only in-frame clones and omits some. Of approximately 300,000 clones in the sample, 86% were seen once. The sample comprised PBMCs. The source of these receptors is a woman aged 18-29 years in good health and CMV-seronegative. CDR3s include the opening cysteine and the closing phenylalanine or tryptophan. A D gene is named only where the DNA matches it firmly. Only part of the rows carry a size: once, few, many, or a class if the clone is expanded.

>TRBJ2-7|NA|TRBD2|TRBV14
CASSHPSGGRTHYEQYF
TGTGCCAGCAGCCATCCCTCGGGCGGGAGGACCCACTACGAGCAGTACTTC
>TRBJ2-7|few|TRBD1|TRBV5-1
CASSLGDSGYEQYF
TGCGCCAGCAGCTTGGGGGACAGCGGCTACGAGCAGTACTTC
>TRBJ2-3|once|TRBD2|TRBV9
CASSGTGTSTTDTQYF
TGTGCCAGCAGCGGCACCGGGACTAGTACCACAGATACGCAGTATTTT
>TRBJ2-7|NA|NA|TRBV4-2
CASSQGSYEQYF
TGTGCCAGCAGCCAAGGCAGCTACGAGCAGTACTTC
>TRBJ2-7|once|TRBD2|TRBV7-9
CASSLWGLAGRSYEQYF
TGTGCCAGCAGCTTATGGGGGCTAGCGGGCCGCTCCTACGAGCAGTACTTC
>TRBJ1-1|few|NA|TRBV6-5
CASSSPNGGGTEAFF
TGTGCCAGCAGTAGCCCCAACGGGGGGGGCACTGAAGCTTTCTTT
>TRBJ1-2|few|NA|TRBV6-5
CASSSAGGSRCF
TGTGCCAGCAGTTCCGCCGGCGGGAGTCGGTGCTTC
>TRBJ1-1|NA|NA|TRBV9
CASSAGYTNTEAFF
TGTGCCAGCAGCGCGGGTTATACAAACACTGAAGCTTTCTTT
>TRBJ2-3|many|NA|TRBV20-1
CSARRDTQYF
TGCAGTGCTAGGCGGGATACGCAGTATTTT
>TRBJ1-1|once|NA|TRBV10-2
CASSEPGHDKKAFF
TGCGCCAGCAGTGAGCCGGGACATGACAAGAAAGCTTTCTTT
>TRBJ1-1|NA|TRBD1|TRBV4-3
CASSPGAGGVNTEAFF
TGCGCCAGCAGCCCCGGTGCAGGGGGTGTGAACACTGAAGCTTTCTTT
>TRBJ2-1|NA|NA|TRBV6-5
CASSYEGLYNEQFF
TGTGCCAGCAGTTATGAGGGCCTCTACAATGAGCAGTTCTTC
>TRBJ2-3|NA|NA|TRBV7-9
CASSHGHLTDTQYF
TGTGCCAGCAGCCATGGACACCTCACAGATACGCAGTATTTT
>TRBJ1-1|NA|TRBD1|TRBV7-9
CASSSTPGQGTEAFF
TGTGCCAGCAGCTCGACCCCGGGACAGGGCACTGAAGCTTTCTTT
>TRBJ2-5|NA|NA|TRBV18
CASSPGQKETQYF
TGTGCCAGCTCACCCGGACAAAAAGAGACCCAGTACTTC
>TRBJ2-7|once|TRBD1|TRBV10-3
CAIRGTGDEQYF
TGTGCCATCAGGGGGACAGGGGACGAGCAGTACTTC
>TRBJ1-1|NA|NA|TRBV7-3
CASSSSGAGTEAFF
TGTGCCAGCAGCTCCAGCGGGGCTGGAACTGAAGCTTTCTTT